This T cell receptor beta chain was sequenced for a study of T cell clusters in autoimmune cytopenias. TRB was amplified from approximately 250 ng of peripheral blood genomic DNA per sample. TRB was amplified by touch-down multiplex PCR, primer pools A and B combined. After re-calling the multiplex PCR reads, TCRdb lists one entry per CDR3 protein, DNA absent. The specimen's table records a few thousand distinct CDR3 sequences. Germline V gene sequence: CDR1 LNHDA, CDR2 SQIVND (reference sequence). The CDR3 covers 18 residues. Study-wide results and limits: TRB repertoire shifts in secondary cytopenia and chronic lymphocytic leukemia mostly reflected lymphoma, not autoimmunity.

In terms of frequency, this clonotype is medium-sized (0.01 to 0.1%). What it binds is not known. The same data also contributed to another study, on T cell repertoires in aging, cancer and after chemotherapy. From that study: Healthy donor repertoires were recorded over several months to years and showed clear clonal overlap. Some 9.4 million TCR reads made up the full dataset. Untreated cancer patients had significantly lower blood TCR diversity than age-matched healthy donors.

The TCR originated in a human donor in good health. The gene calls are TRBV19 and TRBJ2-1; TCRdb's D gene call, TRBD1, goes unchecked for lack of DNA. Sequenced input: peripheral blood. The chain's CDR3 is CASTTHRGVGQGPGEQFF.